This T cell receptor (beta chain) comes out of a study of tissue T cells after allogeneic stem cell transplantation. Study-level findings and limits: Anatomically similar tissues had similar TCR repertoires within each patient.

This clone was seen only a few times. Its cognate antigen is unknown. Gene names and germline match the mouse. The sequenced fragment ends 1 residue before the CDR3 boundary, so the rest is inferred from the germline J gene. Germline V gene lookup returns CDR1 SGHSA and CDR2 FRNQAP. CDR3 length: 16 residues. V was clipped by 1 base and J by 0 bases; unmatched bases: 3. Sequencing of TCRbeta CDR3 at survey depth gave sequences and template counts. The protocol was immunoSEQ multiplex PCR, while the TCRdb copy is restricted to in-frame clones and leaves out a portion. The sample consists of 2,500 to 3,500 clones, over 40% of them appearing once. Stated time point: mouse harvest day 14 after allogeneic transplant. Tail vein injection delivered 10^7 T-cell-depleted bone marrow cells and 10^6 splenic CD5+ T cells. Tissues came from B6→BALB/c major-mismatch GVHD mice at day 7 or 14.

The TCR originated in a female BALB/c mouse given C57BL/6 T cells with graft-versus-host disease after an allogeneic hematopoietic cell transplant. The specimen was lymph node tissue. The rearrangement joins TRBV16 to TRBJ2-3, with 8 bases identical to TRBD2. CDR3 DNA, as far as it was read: TGTGCAAGCAGCTTAGGACTGGGGCCTAGTGCAGAAACGCTGTAT. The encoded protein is CASSLGLGPSAETLY. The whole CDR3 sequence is CASSLGLGPSAETLYF.